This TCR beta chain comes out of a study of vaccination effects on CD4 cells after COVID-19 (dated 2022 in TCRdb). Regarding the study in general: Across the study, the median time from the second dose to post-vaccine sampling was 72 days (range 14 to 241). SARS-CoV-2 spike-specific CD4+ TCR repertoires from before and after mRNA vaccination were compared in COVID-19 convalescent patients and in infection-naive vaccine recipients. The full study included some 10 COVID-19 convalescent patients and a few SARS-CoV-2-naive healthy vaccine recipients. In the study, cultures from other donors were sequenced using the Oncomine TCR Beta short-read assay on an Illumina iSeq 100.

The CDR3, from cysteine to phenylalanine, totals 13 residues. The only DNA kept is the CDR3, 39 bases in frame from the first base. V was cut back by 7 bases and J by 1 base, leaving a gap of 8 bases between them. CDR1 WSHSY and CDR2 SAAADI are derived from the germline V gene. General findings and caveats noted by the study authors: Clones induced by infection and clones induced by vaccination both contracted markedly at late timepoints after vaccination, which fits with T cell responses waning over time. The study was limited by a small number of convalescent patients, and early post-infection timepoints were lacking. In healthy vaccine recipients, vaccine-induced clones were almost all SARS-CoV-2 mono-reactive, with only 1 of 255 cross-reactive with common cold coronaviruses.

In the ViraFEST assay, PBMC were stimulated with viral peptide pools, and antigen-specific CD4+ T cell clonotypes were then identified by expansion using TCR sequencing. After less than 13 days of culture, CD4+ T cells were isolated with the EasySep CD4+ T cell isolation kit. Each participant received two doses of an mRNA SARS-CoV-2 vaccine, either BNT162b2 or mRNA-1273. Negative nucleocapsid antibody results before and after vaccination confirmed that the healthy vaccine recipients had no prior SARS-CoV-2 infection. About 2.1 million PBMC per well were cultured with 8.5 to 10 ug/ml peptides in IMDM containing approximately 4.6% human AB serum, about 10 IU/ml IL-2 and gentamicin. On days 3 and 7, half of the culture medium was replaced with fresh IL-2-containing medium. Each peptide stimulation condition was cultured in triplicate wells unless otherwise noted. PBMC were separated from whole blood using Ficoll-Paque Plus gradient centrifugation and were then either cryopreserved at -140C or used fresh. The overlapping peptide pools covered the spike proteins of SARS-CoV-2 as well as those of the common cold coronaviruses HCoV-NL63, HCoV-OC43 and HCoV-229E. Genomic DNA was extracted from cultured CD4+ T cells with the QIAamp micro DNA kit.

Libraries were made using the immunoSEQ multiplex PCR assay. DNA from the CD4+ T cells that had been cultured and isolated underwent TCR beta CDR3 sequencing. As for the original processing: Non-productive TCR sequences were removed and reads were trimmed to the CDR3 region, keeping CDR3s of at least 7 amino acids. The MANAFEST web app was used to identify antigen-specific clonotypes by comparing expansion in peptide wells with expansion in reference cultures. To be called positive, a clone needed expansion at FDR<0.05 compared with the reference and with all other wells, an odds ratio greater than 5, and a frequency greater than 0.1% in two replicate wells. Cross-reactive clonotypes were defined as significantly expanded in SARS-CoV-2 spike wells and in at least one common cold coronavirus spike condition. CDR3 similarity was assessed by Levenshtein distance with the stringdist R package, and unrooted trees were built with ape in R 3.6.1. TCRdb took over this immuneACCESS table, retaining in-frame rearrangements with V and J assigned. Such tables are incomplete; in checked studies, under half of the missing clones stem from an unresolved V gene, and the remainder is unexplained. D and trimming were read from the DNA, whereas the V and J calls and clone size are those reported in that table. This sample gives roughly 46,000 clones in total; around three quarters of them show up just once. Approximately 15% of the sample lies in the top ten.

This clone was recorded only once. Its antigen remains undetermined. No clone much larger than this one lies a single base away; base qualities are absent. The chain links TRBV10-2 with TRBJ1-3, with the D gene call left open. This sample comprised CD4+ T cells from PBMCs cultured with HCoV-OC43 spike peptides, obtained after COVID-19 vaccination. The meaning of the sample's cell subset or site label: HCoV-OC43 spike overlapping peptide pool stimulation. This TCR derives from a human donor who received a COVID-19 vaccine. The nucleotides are TGCGCCAGCAAATTGGGGTCTGGAAACACCATATATTTT. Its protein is CASKLGSGNTIYF.